Listed below are T cell receptor beta chains from one sample, sequenced in a study of blood T cell repertoires in COVID-19. Using immunoSEQ multiplex PCR, the repertoire was profiled, and TCRdb retains in-frame clones only, with some absent. The sample comprises fewer than 30,000 clones, around 85% of which are singletons, and roughly 15% rests with the top ten. Source material: peripheral blood. These TCRs come from a woman between 55 and 75 years old with acute or convalescent COVID-19. Each CDR3 is given with its conserved first and last residue. Each record gives: CDR3 protein, CDR3 DNA, V gene, D gene, clone size, CDR3 length, J gene. The D gene is left open where the match is weak. Clone size is given for some rows only: seen once, a few or many times, or a class if the clone is expanded.

CDR3aa: CASSLTLSGSNEQFF
CDR3nt: TGTGCCAGCAGCTTGACGCTCAGCGGGTCCAATGAGCAGTTCTTC
v_gene: TRBV5-6
d_gene: -
abundance: -
len: 15
j_gene: TRBJ2-1

CDR3aa: CSVEDTGSSYEQYF
CDR3nt: TGCAGCGTTGAAGATACAGGGAGCTCCTACGAGCAGTACTTC
v_gene: TRBV29-1
d_gene: -
abundance: -
len: 14
j_gene: TRBJ2-7

CDR3aa: CAWSLRQGISPLHF
CDR3nt: TGTGCCTGGAGTCTCCGACAGGGAATCTCACCCCTCCACTTT
v_gene: TRBV30
d_gene: TRBD1
abundance: -
len: 14
j_gene: TRBJ1-6

CDR3aa: CASRPGYGNTIYF
CDR3nt: TGTGCCAGCAGACCAGGGTATGGAAACACCATATATTTT
v_gene: TRBV7-9
d_gene: -
abundance: -
len: 13
j_gene: TRBJ1-3

CDR3aa: CASSQSGGVGTDTQYF
CDR3nt: TGTGCCAGCAGCCAATCGGGGGGCGTTGGCACAGATACGCAGTATTTT
v_gene: TRBV4-2
d_gene: -
abundance: -
len: 16
j_gene: TRBJ2-3

CDR3aa: CASSWTGMADTQYF
CDR3nt: TGTGCCAGCAGTTGGACAGGGATGGCAGATACGCAGTATTTT
v_gene: TRBV2
d_gene: TRBD1
abundance: -
len: 14
j_gene: TRBJ2-3

CDR3aa: CASSPGQGNNSPLHF
CDR3nt: TGTGCCAGCTCACCGGGACAGGGGAATAATTCACCCCTCCACTTT
v_gene: TRBV18
d_gene: TRBD1
abundance: once
len: 15
j_gene: TRBJ1-6

CDR3aa: CASSAGEGTQYF
CDR3nt: TGTGCCAGCAGTGCGGGGGAAGGGACCCAGTACTTC
v_gene: TRBV2
d_gene: -
abundance: -
len: 12
j_gene: TRBJ2-5

CDR3aa: CASSLSVGGELFF
CDR3nt: TGCGCCAGCAGCTTGTCAGTTGGCGGGGAGCTGTTTTTT
v_gene: TRBV5-1
d_gene: -
abundance: -
len: 13
j_gene: TRBJ2-2

CDR3aa: CSVEGSDRGEYGYTF
CDR3nt: TGCAGCGTTGAAGGTTCGGACCGGGGAGAATATGGCTACACCTTC
v_gene: TRBV29-1
d_gene: -
abundance: -
len: 15
j_gene: TRBJ1-2

CDR3aa: CASSAKSREVDSPLHF
CDR3nt: TGTGCCAGCAGTGCTAAATCCAGGGAAGTGGATTCACCCCTCCACTTT
v_gene: TRBV25-1
d_gene: -
abundance: -
len: 16
j_gene: TRBJ1-6

CDR3aa: CASSRDPRSYNEQFF
CDR3nt: TGTGCCAGCAGCCGAGACCCTCGCTCCTACAATGAGCAGTTCTTC
v_gene: TRBV4-2
d_gene: -
abundance: once
len: 15
j_gene: TRBJ2-1

CDR3aa: CASSLDSPDQPQHF
CDR3nt: TGCGCCAGCAGCTTGGACAGCCCAGATCAGCCCCAGCATTTT
v_gene: TRBV5-1
d_gene: -
abundance: -
len: 14
j_gene: TRBJ1-5

CDR3aa: CASSFDRVTEAFF
CDR3nt: TGCGCCAGCAGCTTTGACAGGGTAACTGAAGCTTTCTTT
v_gene: TRBV5-1
d_gene: TRBD1
abundance: -
len: 13
j_gene: TRBJ1-1

CDR3aa: CSALLRDTQYF
CDR3nt: TGCAGTGCCCTCCTAAGAGATACGCAGTATTTT
v_gene: TRBV20-1
d_gene: -
abundance: -
len: 11
j_gene: TRBJ2-3

CDR3aa: CASSLGRVWDSKNIQYF
CDR3nt: TGTGCCAGCAGCTTAGGGAGGGTCTGGGACAGCAAAAACATTCAGTACTTC
v_gene: TRBV7-9
d_gene: -
abundance: -
len: 17
j_gene: TRBJ2-4

CDR3aa: CASSSSGVNTEAFF
CDR3nt: TGTGCCAGCAGCTCTTCGGGGGTGAACACTGAAGCTTTCTTT
v_gene: TRBV5-6
d_gene: -
abundance: -
len: 14
j_gene: TRBJ1-1

CDR3aa: CASTAAGGYTEAFF
CDR3nt: TGTGCCAGCACCGCTGCGGGGGGTTACACTGAAGCTTTCTTT
v_gene: TRBV2
d_gene: -
abundance: -
len: 14
j_gene: TRBJ1-1

CDR3aa: CASSPPGQGQGEQYF
CDR3nt: TGCGCCAGCAGCCCCCCGGGACAGGGGCAGGGCGAGCAGTACTTC
v_gene: TRBV5-1
d_gene: TRBD1
abundance: -
len: 15
j_gene: TRBJ2-7

CDR3aa: CASSGTGHNSPLHF
CDR3nt: TGTGCCAGCAGCGGGACAGGGCACAATTCACCCCTCCACTTT
v_gene: TRBV9
d_gene: TRBD1
abundance: -
len: 14
j_gene: TRBJ1-6

CDR3aa: CATGAGTGNNQPQHF
CDR3nt: TGTGCCACCGGGGCAGGGACAGGTAATAATCAGCCCCAGCATTTT
v_gene: TRBV10-3
d_gene: TRBD1
abundance: -
len: 15
j_gene: TRBJ1-5

CDR3aa: CASSLAQRGSYNSPLHF
CDR3nt: TGTGCCAGCAGCTTAGCCCAAAGGGGCTCCTATAATTCACCCCTCCACTTT
v_gene: TRBV7-2
d_gene: -
abundance: -
len: 17
j_gene: TRBJ1-6

CDR3aa: CASSAIGQGYTEAFF
CDR3nt: TGCGCCAGCAGTGCAATAGGACAGGGCTACACTGAAGCTTTCTTT
v_gene: TRBV5-1
d_gene: TRBD1
abundance: -
len: 15
j_gene: TRBJ1-1

CDR3aa: CAWSPTLGQGGRETQYF
CDR3nt: TGTGCCTGGAGTCCAACCCTTGGGCAGGGTGGGCGAGAGACCCAGTACTTC
v_gene: TRBV30
d_gene: -
abundance: -
len: 17
j_gene: TRBJ2-5

CDR3aa: CASSERVDTQYF
CDR3nt: TGTGCCAGCAGTGAGAGAGTCGATACGCAGTATTTT
v_gene: TRBV2
d_gene: -
abundance: -
len: 12
j_gene: TRBJ2-3

CDR3aa: CASSFTAQETQYF
CDR3nt: TGTGCCAGCAGCTTCACAGCCCAAGAGACCCAGTACTTC
v_gene: TRBV7-2
d_gene: -
abundance: once
len: 13
j_gene: TRBJ2-5

CDR3aa: CASSAWGAGANVLTF
CDR3nt: TGTGCCAGCAGCGCTTGGGGGGCTGGGGCCAACGTCCTGACTTTC
v_gene: TRBV3-1/TRBV3-2
d_gene: -
abundance: -
len: 15
j_gene: TRBJ2-6

CDR3aa: CASKLTGSPSSPLHF
CDR3nt: TGTGCCAGCAAACTAACCGGGAGCCCAAGTTCACCCCTCCACTTT
v_gene: TRBV6-5
d_gene: -
abundance: -
len: 15
j_gene: TRBJ1-6

CDR3aa: CASSRNSRTGELFF
CDR3nt: TGTGCCAGCAGCCGCAACAGTCGTACCGGGGAGCTGTTTTTT
v_gene: TRBV14
d_gene: -
abundance: once
len: 14
j_gene: TRBJ2-2

CDR3aa: CASRFLGANKVYGYTF
CDR3nt: TGTGCCAGCAGGTTCCTGGGGGCCAATAAAGTCTATGGCTACACCTTC
v_gene: TRBV27
d_gene: -
abundance: -
len: 16
j_gene: TRBJ1-2

CDR3aa: CASIMDRAFNQPQHF
CDR3nt: TGTGCCAGCATCATGGACAGAGCTTTCAATCAGCCCCAGCATTTT
v_gene: TRBV6-5
d_gene: -
abundance: once
len: 15
j_gene: TRBJ1-5

CDR3aa: CAWNQDRVGKAFF
CDR3nt: TGTGCCTGGAATCAAGACAGGGTGGGAAAGGCTTTCTTT
v_gene: TRBV30
d_gene: TRBD1
abundance: -
len: 13
j_gene: TRBJ1-1

CDR3aa: CASSLVLAGAGELFF
CDR3nt: TGTGCCAGCAGCTTGGTACTAGCGGGGGCCGGGGAGCTGTTTTTT
v_gene: TRBV7-2
d_gene: TRBD2
abundance: -
len: 15
j_gene: TRBJ2-2

CDR3aa: CASSLEQLNSPLHF
CDR3nt: TGTGCCAGCAGTTTAGAACAGCTGAATTCACCCCTCCACTTT
v_gene: TRBV28
d_gene: -
abundance: -
len: 14
j_gene: TRBJ1-6

CDR3aa: CASSESGGEQPQHF
CDR3nt: TGTGCCAGCAGTGAATCAGGGGGCGAACAGCCCCAGCATTTT
v_gene: TRBV6-1
d_gene: TRBD1
abundance: -
len: 14
j_gene: TRBJ1-5

CDR3aa: CARSPTKVAGSGELFF
CDR3nt: TGTGCCAGAAGCCCCACCAAGGTAGCGGGGTCCGGGGAGCTGTTTTTT
v_gene: TRBV5-3
d_gene: TRBD2
abundance: -
len: 16
j_gene: TRBJ2-2

CDR3aa: CASSPQGHPNYGYTF
CDR3nt: TGTGCCAGCAGCCCACAGGGACACCCTAACTATGGCTACACCTTC
v_gene: TRBV7-9
d_gene: -
abundance: -
len: 15
j_gene: TRBJ1-2

CDR3aa: CASTRQRDDQPQHF
CDR3nt: TGTGCCAGCACACGACAGCGGGACGACCAGCCCCAGCATTTT
v_gene: TRBV6-6
d_gene: -
abundance: -
len: 14
j_gene: TRBJ1-5

CDR3aa: CASSLSGVYTDTQYF
CDR3nt: TGCGCCAGCAGCTTGTCGGGGGTTTACACAGATACGCAGTATTTT
v_gene: TRBV5-1
d_gene: -
abundance: -
len: 15
j_gene: TRBJ2-3

CDR3aa: CASGSRGARTGELFF
CDR3nt: TGTGCCAGCGGAAGTCGGGGGGCCCGCACCGGGGAGCTGTTTTTT
v_gene: TRBV6-5
d_gene: -
abundance: -
len: 15
j_gene: TRBJ2-2

CDR3aa: CASSQKQGTNTEAFF
CDR3nt: TGCGCCAGCAGCCAGAAACAGGGGACGAACACTGAAGCTTTCTTT
v_gene: TRBV5-1
d_gene: TRBD1
abundance: -
len: 15
j_gene: TRBJ1-1

CDR3aa: CASSIFHSGANVLTF
CDR3nt: TGTGCCAGTAGTATATTTCACTCTGGGGCCAACGTCCTGACTTTC
v_gene: TRBV19
d_gene: -
abundance: -
len: 15
j_gene: TRBJ2-6

CDR3aa: CASSTQGTGYTF
CDR3nt: TGTGCCAGTAGTACCCAGGGAACTGGCTACACCTTC
v_gene: TRBV19
d_gene: -
abundance: -
len: 12
j_gene: TRBJ1-2

CDR3aa: CASSYARTGNYGYTF
CDR3nt: TGTGCCAGCAGCTACGCCCGAACAGGAAACTATGGCTACACCTTC
v_gene: TRBV3-1/TRBV3-2
d_gene: -
abundance: -
len: 15
j_gene: TRBJ1-2

CDR3aa: CASSARGGDTQYF
CDR3nt: TGTGCCAGCAGCGCCAGAGGGGGCGATACGCAGTATTTT
v_gene: TRBV6-5
d_gene: TRBD1
abundance: -
len: 13
j_gene: TRBJ2-3

CDR3aa: CASSFSGVVGQETQYF
CDR3nt: TGCGCCAGCAGCTTTTCAGGGGTCGTGGGCCAAGAGACCCAGTACTTC
v_gene: TRBV5-1
d_gene: -
abundance: -
len: 16
j_gene: TRBJ2-5

CDR3aa: CASSPPFGGTYNEQFF
CDR3nt: TGTGCCAGCTCACCACCGTTCGGGGGTACCTACAATGAGCAGTTCTTC
v_gene: TRBV18
d_gene: -
abundance: -
len: 16
j_gene: TRBJ2-1